Included here is one T cell receptor beta chain sequence, with context. The data stem from a study of blood T cell repertoires in COVID-19. Turning to the study itself: The study drew acute and convalescent COVID-19 samples from the United States, Italy and Spain.

With 1 base removed from V and 6 bases from J, the gap between germline ends came to 13 bases. There are 14 residues in the CDR3. Germline values: CDR1 SGHRS, CDR2 YFSETQ. Data came from immunoSEQ multiplex PCR; TCRdb stores just in-frame clones and leaves some out. The data show around 250,000 clones, around 88% seen once. The source material was PBMCs or T cells enriched from blood (not recorded which). The clonotype originates from a woman aged 50 to 60 who had recovered from COVID-19. The chain links TRBV5-1 to TRBJ1-2; maybe TRBD1 (5 bases). The CDR3 sequence is CASSLLTGIDGYTF. The CDR3 nucleotides read TGCGCCAGCAGCTTGCTAACAGGCATCGATGGCTACACCTTC.